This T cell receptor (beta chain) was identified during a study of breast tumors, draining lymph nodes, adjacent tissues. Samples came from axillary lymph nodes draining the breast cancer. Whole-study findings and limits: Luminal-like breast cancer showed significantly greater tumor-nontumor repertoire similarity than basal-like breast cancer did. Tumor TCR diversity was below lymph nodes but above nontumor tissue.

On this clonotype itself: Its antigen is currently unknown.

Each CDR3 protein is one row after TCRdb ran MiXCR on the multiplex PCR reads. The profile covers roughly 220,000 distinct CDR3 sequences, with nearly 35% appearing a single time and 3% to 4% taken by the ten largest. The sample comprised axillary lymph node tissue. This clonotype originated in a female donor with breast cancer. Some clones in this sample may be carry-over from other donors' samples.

The CDR3 is CASSPGAVTEAFF. The CDR3 DNA is TGCGCCAGCAGCCCCGGGGCAGTGACTGAAGCTTTCTTT. V and J are TRBV5-1 and TRBJ1-1, with D possibly being TRBD1 (5 bases). From germline, CDR1 is SGHRS and CDR2 YFSETQ. CDR3 length equals 13 residues. V lost 4 bases and J 5 bases, leaving 12 bases between the germline ends.